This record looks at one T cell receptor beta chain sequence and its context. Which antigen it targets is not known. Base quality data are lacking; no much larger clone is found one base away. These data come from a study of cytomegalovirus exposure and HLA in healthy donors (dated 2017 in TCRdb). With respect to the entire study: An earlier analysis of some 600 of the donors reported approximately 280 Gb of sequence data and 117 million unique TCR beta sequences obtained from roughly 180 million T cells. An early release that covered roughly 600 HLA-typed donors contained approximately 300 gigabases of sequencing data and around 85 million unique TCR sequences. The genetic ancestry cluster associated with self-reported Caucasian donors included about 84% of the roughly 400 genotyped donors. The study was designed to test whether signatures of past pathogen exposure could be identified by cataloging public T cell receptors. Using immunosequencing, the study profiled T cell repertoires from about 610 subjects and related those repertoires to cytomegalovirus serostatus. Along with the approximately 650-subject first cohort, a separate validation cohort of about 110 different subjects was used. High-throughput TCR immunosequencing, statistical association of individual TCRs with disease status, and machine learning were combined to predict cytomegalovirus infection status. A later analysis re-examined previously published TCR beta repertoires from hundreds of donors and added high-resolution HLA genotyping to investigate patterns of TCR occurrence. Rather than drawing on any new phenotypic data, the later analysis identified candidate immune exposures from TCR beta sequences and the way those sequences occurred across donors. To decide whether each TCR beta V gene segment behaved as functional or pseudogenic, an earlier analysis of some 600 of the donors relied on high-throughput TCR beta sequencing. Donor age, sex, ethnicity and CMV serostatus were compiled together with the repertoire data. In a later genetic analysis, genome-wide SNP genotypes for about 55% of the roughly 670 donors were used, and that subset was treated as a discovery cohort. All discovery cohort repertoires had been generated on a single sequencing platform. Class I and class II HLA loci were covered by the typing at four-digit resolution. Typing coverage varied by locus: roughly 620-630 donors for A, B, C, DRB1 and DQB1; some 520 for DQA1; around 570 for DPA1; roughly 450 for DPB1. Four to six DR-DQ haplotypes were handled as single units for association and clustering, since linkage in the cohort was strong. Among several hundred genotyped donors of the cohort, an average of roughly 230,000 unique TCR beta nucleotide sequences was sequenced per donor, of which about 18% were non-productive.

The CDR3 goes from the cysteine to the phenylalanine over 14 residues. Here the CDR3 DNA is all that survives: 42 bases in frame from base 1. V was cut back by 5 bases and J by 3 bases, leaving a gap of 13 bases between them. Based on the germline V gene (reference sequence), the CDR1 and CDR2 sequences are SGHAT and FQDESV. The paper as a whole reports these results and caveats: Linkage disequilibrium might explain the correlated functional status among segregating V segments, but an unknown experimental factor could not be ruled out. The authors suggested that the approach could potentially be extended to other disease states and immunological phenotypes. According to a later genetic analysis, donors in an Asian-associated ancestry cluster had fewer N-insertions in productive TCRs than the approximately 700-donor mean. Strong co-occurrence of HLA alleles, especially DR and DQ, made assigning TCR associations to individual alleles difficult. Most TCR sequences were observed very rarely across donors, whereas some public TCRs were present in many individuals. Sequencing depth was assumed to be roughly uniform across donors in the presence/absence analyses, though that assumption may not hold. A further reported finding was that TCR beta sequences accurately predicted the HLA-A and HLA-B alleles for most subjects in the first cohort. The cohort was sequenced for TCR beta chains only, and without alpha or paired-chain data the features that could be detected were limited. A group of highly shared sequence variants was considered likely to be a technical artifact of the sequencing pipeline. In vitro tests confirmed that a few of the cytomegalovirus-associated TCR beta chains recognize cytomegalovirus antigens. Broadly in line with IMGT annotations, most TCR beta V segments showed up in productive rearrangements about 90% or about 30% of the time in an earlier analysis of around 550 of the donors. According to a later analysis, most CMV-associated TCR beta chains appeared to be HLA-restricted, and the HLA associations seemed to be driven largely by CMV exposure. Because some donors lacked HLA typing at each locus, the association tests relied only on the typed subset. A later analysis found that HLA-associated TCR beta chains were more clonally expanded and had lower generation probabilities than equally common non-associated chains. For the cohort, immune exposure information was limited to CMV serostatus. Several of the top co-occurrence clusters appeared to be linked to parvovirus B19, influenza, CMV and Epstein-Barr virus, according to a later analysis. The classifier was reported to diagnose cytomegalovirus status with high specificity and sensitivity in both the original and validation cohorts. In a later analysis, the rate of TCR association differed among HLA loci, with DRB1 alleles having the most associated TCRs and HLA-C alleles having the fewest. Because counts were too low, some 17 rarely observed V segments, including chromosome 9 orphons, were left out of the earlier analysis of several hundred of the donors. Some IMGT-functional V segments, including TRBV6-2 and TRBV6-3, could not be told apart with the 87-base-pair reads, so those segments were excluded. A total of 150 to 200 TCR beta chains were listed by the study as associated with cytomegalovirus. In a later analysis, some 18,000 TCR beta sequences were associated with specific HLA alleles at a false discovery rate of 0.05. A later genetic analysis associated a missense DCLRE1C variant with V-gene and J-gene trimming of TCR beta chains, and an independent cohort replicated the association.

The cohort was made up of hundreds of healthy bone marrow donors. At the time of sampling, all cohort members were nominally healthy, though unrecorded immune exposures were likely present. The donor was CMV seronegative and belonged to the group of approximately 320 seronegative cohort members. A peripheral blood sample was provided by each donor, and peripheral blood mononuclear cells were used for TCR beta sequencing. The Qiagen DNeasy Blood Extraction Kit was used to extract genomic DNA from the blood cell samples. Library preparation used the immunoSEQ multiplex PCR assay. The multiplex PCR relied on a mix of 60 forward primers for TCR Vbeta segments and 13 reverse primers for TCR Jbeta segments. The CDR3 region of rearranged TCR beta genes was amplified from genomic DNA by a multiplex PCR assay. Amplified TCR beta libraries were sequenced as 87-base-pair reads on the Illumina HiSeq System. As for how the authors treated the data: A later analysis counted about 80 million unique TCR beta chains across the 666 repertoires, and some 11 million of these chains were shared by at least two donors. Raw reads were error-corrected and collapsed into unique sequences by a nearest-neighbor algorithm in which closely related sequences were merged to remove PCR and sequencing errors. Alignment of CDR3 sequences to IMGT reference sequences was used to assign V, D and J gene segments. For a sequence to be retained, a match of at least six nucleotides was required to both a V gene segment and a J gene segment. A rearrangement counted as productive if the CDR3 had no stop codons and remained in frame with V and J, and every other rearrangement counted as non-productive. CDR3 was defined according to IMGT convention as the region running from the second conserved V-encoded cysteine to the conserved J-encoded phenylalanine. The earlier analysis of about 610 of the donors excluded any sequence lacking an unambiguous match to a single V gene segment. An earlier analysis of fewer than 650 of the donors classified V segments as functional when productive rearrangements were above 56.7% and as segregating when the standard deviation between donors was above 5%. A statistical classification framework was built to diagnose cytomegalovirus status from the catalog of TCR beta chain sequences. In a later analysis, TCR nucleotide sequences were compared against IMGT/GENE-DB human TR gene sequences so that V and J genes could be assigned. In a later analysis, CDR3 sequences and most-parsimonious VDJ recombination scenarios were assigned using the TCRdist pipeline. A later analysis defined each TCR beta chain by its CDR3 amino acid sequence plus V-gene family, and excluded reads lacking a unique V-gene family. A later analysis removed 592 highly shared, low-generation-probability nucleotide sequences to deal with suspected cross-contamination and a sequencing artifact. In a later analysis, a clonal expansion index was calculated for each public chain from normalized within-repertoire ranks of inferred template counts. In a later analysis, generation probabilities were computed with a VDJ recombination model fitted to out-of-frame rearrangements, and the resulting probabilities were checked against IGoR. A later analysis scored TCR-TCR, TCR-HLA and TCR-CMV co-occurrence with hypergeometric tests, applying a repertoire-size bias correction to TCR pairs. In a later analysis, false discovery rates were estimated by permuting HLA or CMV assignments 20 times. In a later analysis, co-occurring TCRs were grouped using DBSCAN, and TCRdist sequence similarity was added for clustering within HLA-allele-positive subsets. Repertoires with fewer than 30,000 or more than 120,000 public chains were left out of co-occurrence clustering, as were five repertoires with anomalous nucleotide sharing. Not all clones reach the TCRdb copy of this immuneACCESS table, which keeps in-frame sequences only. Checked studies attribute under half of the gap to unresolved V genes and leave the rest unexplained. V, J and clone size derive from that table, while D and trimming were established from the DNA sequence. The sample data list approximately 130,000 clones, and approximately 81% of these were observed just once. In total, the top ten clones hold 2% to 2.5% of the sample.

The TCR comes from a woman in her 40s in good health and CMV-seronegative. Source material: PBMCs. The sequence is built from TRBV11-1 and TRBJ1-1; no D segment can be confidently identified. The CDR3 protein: CASSDNHADTEAFF. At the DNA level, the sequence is TGTGCCAGCAGCGATAACCATGCAGACACTGAAGCTTTCTTT.